This is a list of T cell receptor beta chains from one sample in a study of CD8 T cells in Susac syndrome. TCRdb reprocessed the immunoSEQ multiplex PCR reads with MiXCR, giving one entry per CDR3 protein. This sample has more than 150,000 distinct CDR3 sequences, with approximately 94% found just once. Sequencing was performed on CD4+ T cells from PBMCs. These receptors all come from a human donor with Susac syndrome. Each CDR3 is given with its conserved first and last residue. Each record gives: J gene, V gene, D gene, clone size, CDR3 DNA, CDR3 protein. The D gene is left open where the match is weak. The size field is filled for only some rows; it gives once, few, many or a size class.

j_call: TRBJ2-1
v_call: TRBV3-1
d_call: NA
clone_size: NA
cdr3_nt: TGTGCCAGCAGCCAAGATTCGGGGGTAGCCTACAATGAGCAGTTCTTC
cdr3_aa: CASSQDSGVAYNEQFF

j_call: TRBJ2-5
v_call: TRBV29-1
d_call: NA
clone_size: NA
cdr3_nt: TGCAGCGTTGAAGGGTCGGGGGTCATGGAGACCCAGTACTTC
cdr3_aa: CSVEGSGVMETQYF

j_call: TRBJ1-5
v_call: TRBV6-2/TRBV6-3
d_call: NA
clone_size: NA
cdr3_nt: TGTGCCAGCAGTTATGAGCGTACGGGCGATCAGCCCCAGCATTTT
cdr3_aa: CASSYERTGDQPQHF

j_call: TRBJ2-5
v_call: TRBV25-1
d_call: NA
clone_size: NA
cdr3_nt: TGTGCCAGCAGTGAATCGCGGGCAGGGTTTATGGAGACCCAGTACTTC
cdr3_aa: CASSESRAGFMETQYF

j_call: TRBJ2-2
v_call: TRBV7-9
d_call: NA
clone_size: once
cdr3_nt: TGTGCCAGCAGCAAGACAGTTAAGGCGAACACCGGGGAGCTGTTTTTT
cdr3_aa: CASSKTVKANTGELFF

j_call: TRBJ1-4
v_call: TRBV6-5
d_call: NA
clone_size: NA
cdr3_nt: TGTGCCAGCAGTGATGGGGGGAGGCGGAAAAAACTGTTTTTT
cdr3_aa: CASSDGGRRKKLFF

j_call: TRBJ1-4
v_call: TRBV20-1
d_call: NA
clone_size: NA
cdr3_nt: TGCAGTGCCACTAAAAACATCGGACAGATTAATGAAAAACTGTTTTTT
cdr3_aa: CSATKNIGQINEKLFF

j_call: TRBJ2-5
v_call: TRBV4-2
d_call: TRBD2
clone_size: NA
cdr3_nt: TGTGCCAGCAGCCAATCGACTAGCGGGGGATTCCAAGAGACCCAGTACTTC
cdr3_aa: CASSQSTSGGFQETQYF

j_call: TRBJ1-2
v_call: TRBV29-1
d_call: TRBD1
clone_size: NA
cdr3_nt: TGCAGCGTTGAATGGGGCCACGGACAGGCTCCTGGCTACACCTTC
cdr3_aa: CSVEWGHGQAPGYTF

j_call: TRBJ2-3
v_call: TRBV5-1
d_call: TRBD1
clone_size: NA
cdr3_nt: TGCGCCAGCAGCAACACACAGGGGGCGAGCACAGATACGCAGTATTTT
cdr3_aa: CASSNTQGASTDTQYF

j_call: TRBJ2-5
v_call: TRBV20-1
d_call: NA
clone_size: NA
cdr3_nt: TGCAGTGCTATACCACCAGTGGCAGGGCGTGAGACCCAGTACTTC
cdr3_aa: CSAIPPVAGRETQYF

j_call: TRBJ2-1
v_call: TRBV7-9
d_call: TRBD2
clone_size: NA
cdr3_nt: TGTGCCAGCACAGCGGGGGGGCACAATGAGCAGTTCTTC
cdr3_aa: CASTAGGHNEQFF

j_call: TRBJ2-7
v_call: TRBV30
d_call: NA
clone_size: once
cdr3_nt: TGTGCCTGGCGTCGACAGGCGGTAGAGGAGCAGTACTTC
cdr3_aa: CAWRRQAVEEQYF

j_call: TRBJ2-7
v_call: TRBV2
d_call: NA
clone_size: once
cdr3_nt: TGTGCCAGCGGAGAAGAGCAGTACTTC
cdr3_aa: CASGEEQYF

j_call: TRBJ2-3
v_call: TRBV4-2
d_call: NA
clone_size: NA
cdr3_nt: TGTGCCAGCAGCCACCGGGACCTCACAGATACGCAGTATTTT
cdr3_aa: CASSHRDLTDTQYF

j_call: TRBJ2-5
v_call: TRBV5-1
d_call: NA
clone_size: once
cdr3_nt: TGCGCCAGCAGCTTGGAGATGGGGGAACAAGAGACCCAGTACTTC
cdr3_aa: CASSLEMGEQETQYF

j_call: TRBJ1-1
v_call: TRBV21-1
d_call: NA
clone_size: NA
cdr3_nt: TGTGCCAGCAGCAGTGGGGTGGTTTTCTTT
cdr3_aa: CASSSGVVFF